Below, 20 T cell receptor beta chains from the same sample are listed, as sequenced in a study of graft-versus-host responses after intestinal transplantation (dated by TCRdb to the early 2020s). The library was made by the immunoSEQ multiplex PCR assay. This is the immuneACCESS table as TCRdb keeps it, with only in-frame sequences that have V and J called. A part of the clones is gone; compared with another copy, unresolved V genes explain less than half, and the rest is unexplained. Counted in this sample were 50,000 to 75,000 clones; around 86% of them appeared once. The ten largest clones capture around 1.8% of the sample. Intraepithelial and lamina propria lymphocytes were isolated from graft specimens using dithiothreitol, EDTA incubations and collagenase D digestion. This specimen was ileum tissue, taken approximately 370 days after transplant. These receptors were collected from a human patient who received an intestinal transplant, so some T cells may come from the graft donor.

V and J are TRBV5-1 and TRBJ1-3, with 7 bases matching TRBD1. Germline CDR1 is SGHRS and CDR2 is YFSETQ. The CDR3 has 16 residues. Trimming cost V 1 base and J 0 bases; bases outside gene matches: 4. The CDR3 protein is CASSLTGAISGNTIYF. CDR3 coding DNA: TGCGCCAGCAGCTTGACAGGGGCGATCTCTGGAAACACCATATATTTT. The full variable domain, completed using reference TRBV5-1 and TRBJ1-3, is KAGVTQTPRYLIKTRGQQVTLSCSPISGHRSVSWYQQTPGQGLQFLFEYFSETQRNKGNFPGRFSGRQFSNSRSEMNVSTLELGDSALYLCASSLTGAISGNTIYFGEGSWLTVV.

The V and J genes are TRBV6-5 and TRBJ2-7, with D maybe TRBD2 (5 bases). CDR3 length: 13 residues. V shed 2 bases and J shed 1 base, with 6 bases lying between them. CDR1 is MNHEY, CDR2 SVGAGI, per germline. CDR3 sequence: CASSYGESYEQYF. The CDR3 DNA reads as TGTGCCAGCAGTTACGGGGAGTCCTACGAGCAGTACTTC.

The J gene is TRBJ2-1, the V gene TRBV5-1, with 7 bases matching TRBD1. Germline assignment: CDR1 SGHRS and CDR2 YFSETQ. Trimming at V came to 4 bases and at J to 5 bases, leaving 12 bases not matched to a gene. This CDR3 has 16 amino acids. The CDR3 is CASSPGQDLINNEQFF. CDR3 sequence (DNA): TGCGCCAGCAGCCCCGGACAGGACCTCATCAACAATGAGCAGTTCTTC.

The rearrangement uses TRBV6-5 and TRBJ1-1, with 10 bases fitting TRBD1. The germline V gene encodes CDR1 MNHEY and CDR2 SVGAGI. The junction had 1 base not matched to a gene; V was cut back by 2 bases and J by 4 bases. The CDR3 totals 14 residues. The CDR3 is CASSYRTGGTEAFF. CDR3 in DNA: TGTGCCAGCAGTTACAGGACAGGGGGCACTGAAGCTTTCTTT.

CDR3 DNA: TGTGCCAGCAGTGAAGATGGACAGCAGGGTTACACAGATACGCAGTATTTT. Its protein product is CASSEDGQQGYTDTQYF. The chain employs TRBV6-1 and TRBJ2-3; perhaps TRBD1 as D (6 bases). Germline V gene sequence: CDR1 MNHNS, CDR2 SASEGT. V lost 1 base and J lost 2, with 16 bases in between. The CDR3 covers 17 residues.

The table lists this clone with a few counts. The chain is built from TRBV6-5 and TRBJ1-1; the D gene is possibly TRBD1 (5 bases). The V and J ends lost 1 base and 1 base respectively, with 7 bases between them. Germline V gene sequence: CDR1 MNHEY, CDR2 SVGAGI. CDR3 length equals 14 residues. The chain's CDR3 is CASSYFGANTEAFF. The CDR3 DNA sequence: TGTGCCAGCAGTTACTTCGGGGCGAACACTGAAGCTTTCTTT.

This CDR3 is CASSTQGSGNIQYF. Here the CDR3 DNA reads TGTGCCAGCAGCACTCAGGGTTCGGGAAACATTCAGTACTTC. The rearrangement links TRBV6-5 to TRBJ2-4; tentative D call: TRBD1 (5 bases). The V end was cut by 6 bases, the J end by 6 bases, with 15 bases between. CDR1 and CDR2 (germline): MNHEY, SVGAGI. The CDR3 spans 14 residues.

This clone was recorded once. The chain joins TRBV6-1 to TRBJ2-7; D uncertain. CDR1 is MNHNS and CDR2 is SASEGT in the germline V gene. V shed 6 bases and J shed 3 bases, with 18 bases lying between them. The CDR3 runs to 15 residues. The CDR3 here is CASREELWGVYEQYF. Here the CDR3 DNA reads TGTGCCAGCAGAGAGGAGCTATGGGGTGTCTACGAGCAGTACTTC.

Written as DNA, the CDR3 is TGTGCCATCAGTGGAGGGGAGAATAACCAAGAGACCCAGTACTTC. Translated, it gives CAISGGENNQETQYF. The V gene is TRBV10-3, the J gene TRBJ2-5; either TRBD1 or TRBD2 may fit D (5 bases each). This CDR3 spans 15 amino acids. The germline CDR1 and CDR2 sequences are ENHRY and SYGVKD. Trimming cost V 4 bases and J 0 bases, with 12 bases left between them.

This chain connects TRBV7-2 to TRBJ2-7, with D possibly TRBD1 on 6 matching bases. CDR3 length: 14 amino acids. Per the germline V gene, CDR1 is SGHTA and CDR2 is FQGNSA. Between the trimmed V and J ends, which lost 1 base and 2 bases, there was a span of 9 bases. Here the CDR3 reads CASSLGGGPYEQYF. CDR3 bases: TGTGCCAGCAGCTTAGGAGGGGGTCCCTACGAGCAGTACTTC.

The chain links TRBV5-1 to TRBJ2-5, with a possible D match to TRBD2 (5 bases). This CDR3 has 15 amino acids. Looked up from germline, CDR1 is SGHRS and CDR2 is YFSETQ. With 0 bases removed from V and 5 bases from J, the gap between germline ends came to 14 bases. The CDR3 DNA reads as TGCGCCAGCAGCTTGGCCCTAGGGAGCCGGGAGACCCAGTACTTC. Its translation is CASSLALGSRETQYF. Full variable domain (outside the CDR3, taken from reference TRBV5-1 and TRBJ2-5): KAGVTQTPRYLIKTRGQQVTLSCSPISGHRSVSWYQQTPGQGLQFLFEYFSETQRNKGNFPGRFSGRQFSNSRSEMNVSTLELGDSALYLCASSLALGSRETQYFGPGTRLLVL.

J is TRBJ2-3 and V is TRBV13, with 10 positions matching TRBD2. CDR1 is PRHDT, CDR2 FYEKMQ, per germline (reference sequence). The CDR3 is 15 amino acids. V dropped 5 bases and J dropped 3; count of bases not matched to a gene: 5. CDR3 in DNA: TGTGCCAGCAGCCATAGCGGGGGGTTAACAGATACGCAGTATTTT. Translating gives CASSHSGGLTDTQYF.

The sample holds one count of this clone. The chain recombines TRBV15 with TRBJ2-5, with D tentatively TRBD2 (7 bases). This CDR3 spans 15 amino acids. Deletions cut 3 bases from V and 2 bases from J, with 13 bases between. CDR1 and CDR2 from the germline V gene are LNHNV and YYDKDF (reference sequence). CDR3: CATSSGRGLQETQYF. CDR3 coding DNA: TGTGCCACCAGCAGCGGGCGGGGGCTTCAAGAGACCCAGTACTTC.

The rearrangement uses TRBV28 and TRBJ2-1, with 7 bases that match TRBD2. CDR1 is MDHEN and CDR2 is SYDVKM in the germline V gene. J lost 5 bases, V lost 4 bases, and 8 bases had no gene match. This CDR3 is built from 15 residues. The CDR3 nucleotides read TGTGCCAGCAGTTCCCAGCGGGACGGAAACAATGAGCAGTTCTTC. It is translated as CASSSQRDGNNEQFF.

J is TRBJ1-5 and V is TRBV7-6; D might be TRBD1 (5 bases). The V end lost 0 bases, the J end lost 2 bases, and 14 bases lay between the germline ends. The CDR3 length is 17 residues. The germline V gene encodes CDR1 SGHVS and CDR2 FNYEAQ. The CDR3 reads CASSLAPPRDGNQPQHF. The CDR3 DNA reads as TGTGCCAGCAGCTTAGCCCCGCCCAGGGACGGCAATCAGCCCCAGCATTTT. The variable domain in full, with the rest retrieved from reference TRBV7-6 and TRBJ1-5, is GAGVSQSPRYKVTKRGQDVALRCDPISGHVSLYWYRQALGQGPEFLTYFNYEAQQDKSGLPNDRFSAERPEGSISTLTIQRTEQRDSAMYRCASSLAPPRDGNQPQHFGDGTRLSIL.

The chain couples TRBV29-1 to TRBJ1-3, with 7 bases matching TRBD1. The V gene's germline CDR1 is SQVTM and CDR2 ANQGSEA. V lost 6 bases to trimming and J lost 0 bases; unmatched junction nucleotides: 5. There are 14 residues in the CDR3. The CDR3 spells CSVGQENSGNTIYF. CDR3 nucleotides: TGCAGCGTCGGACAGGAAAACTCTGGAAACACCATATATTTT.

The chain has TRBV2 and TRBJ2-3; tentative D call: TRBD1 (6 bases). Per the germline V gene, CDR1 is SNHLY and CDR2 is FYNNEI. The CDR3 length is 12 residues. Trimming stripped 9 bases from V and 2 bases from J, with 9 bases between. The CDR3 protein is CASDRTTDTQYF. CDR3 nucleotides: TGTGCCAGTGACAGGACCACAGATACGCAGTATTTT.

The V and J genes are TRBV30 and TRBJ2-5; 9 nucleotides line up with TRBD2. There are 14 residues in the CDR3. V trimming: 1 base; J trimming: 5 bases; junction bases outside the gene matches: 5. Germline CDR1 GTSNPN, CDR2 SVGIG (reference sequence). The CDR3 loop reads CAWSELAGQETQYF. CDR3 coding DNA: TGTGCCTGGAGTGAACTAGCGGGTCAGGAGACCCAGTACTTC.

V and J are TRBV2 and TRBJ2-1; 10 bases match TRBD2. This CDR3 is built from 15 residues. Looked up from germline, CDR1 is SNHLY and CDR2 is FYNNEI. V gave up 6 bases and J gave up 8 bases; unmatched junction bases: 10. The CDR3 nucleotides read TGTGCCAGCAGAATTTTGGGGCTAGCGGGAGATGAGCAGTTCTTC. Translation gives CASRILGLAGDEQFF.

This sequence joins TRBV7-3 and TRBJ2-1; 7 bases are a match to TRBD2. Trimming at V came to 5 bases and at J to 7 bases, leaving 8 bases not matched to a gene. The V gene's germline CDR1 is SGHTA and CDR2 FQGTGA. The CDR3 has 14 residues. In DNA form, the CDR3 reads TGTGCCAGCAGCACCCGGGGAGGGCCGAATGAGCAGTTCTTC. Translating gives CASSTRGGPNEQFF.